This entry features one T cell receptor (beta chain) sequence. Its cognate antigen is unknown. These data belong to a study of identical twins. General observations from the study: Twin-shared out-of-frame alpha sequences showed excess low generation probability.

This CDR3 region has 14 residues. Deletions cut 1 base from V and 6 bases from J, with 12 bases between. Each CDR3 protein gets one entry after TCRdb re-called the 5' RACE reads with MiXCR. The table has 650,000 to 800,000 distinct CDR3 sequences, around 8.3% seen once. The sample was also reused in another study, on yellow fever vaccine responses in identical twins.

The rearrangement uses TRBV12-3 or TRBV12-4 and TRBJ2-5; D is possibly TRBD2 (6 bases). Input material: PBMCs. The source is a woman under 30 in good health. The CDR3, as DNA: TGTGCCAGCAGTTTAGTTGGGGGGAAGAAGACCCAGTACTTC. Translated, it gives CASSLVGGKKTQYF.